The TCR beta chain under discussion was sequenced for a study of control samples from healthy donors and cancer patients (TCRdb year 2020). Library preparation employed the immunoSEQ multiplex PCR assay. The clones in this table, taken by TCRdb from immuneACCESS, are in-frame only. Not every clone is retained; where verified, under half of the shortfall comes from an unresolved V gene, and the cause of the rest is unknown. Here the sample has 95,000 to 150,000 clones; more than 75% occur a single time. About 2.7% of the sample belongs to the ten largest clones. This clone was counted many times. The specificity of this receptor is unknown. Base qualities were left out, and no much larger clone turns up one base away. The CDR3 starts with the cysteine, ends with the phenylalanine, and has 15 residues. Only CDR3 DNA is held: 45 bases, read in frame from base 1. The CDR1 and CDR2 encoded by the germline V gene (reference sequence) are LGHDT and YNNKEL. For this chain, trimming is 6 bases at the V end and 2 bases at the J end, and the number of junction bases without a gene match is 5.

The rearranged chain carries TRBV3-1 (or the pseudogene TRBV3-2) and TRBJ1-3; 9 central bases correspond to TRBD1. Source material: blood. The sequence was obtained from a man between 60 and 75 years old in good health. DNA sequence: TGTGCCAGCAGGTCAACAGGGGGCACTGGAAACACCATATATTTT. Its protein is CASRSTGGTGNTIYF.